A single sample is the source of the 32 T cell receptor beta chains below, sequenced in a study of human T cells and chemical hapten exposure. Time point described: pre-sensitization, week 0. Regarding treatment: therapeutic diphenylcyclopropenone sensitization with weekly scalp DPC. TCRdb reprocessed the RACE reads with MiXCR, giving one entry per CDR3 protein. This table has approximately 57,000 distinct CDR3 sequences, roughly 10% appearing once. Sample: whole blood, taken in connection with sensitization to the hapten diphenylcyclopropenone (DPC). Every receptor here comes from a man aged 35 to 55 with alopecia areata. Some clones in this sample may be carry-over from other donors' samples.

This clonotype was picked up a small number of times. CDR3 protein: CASSPVGRLGYTF. The CDR3 bases are TGTGCCAGCAGCCCGGTGGGCCGTCTTGGCTACACCTTC. The V gene is TRBV5-4, the J gene TRBJ1-2; D ambiguous. V lost 4 bases to trimming and J lost 7 bases, with 14 bases between them. This CDR3 spans 13 amino acids. The germline CDR1 and CDR2 sequences are SGHNT and YYREEE (reference sequence).

V and J are TRBV28 and TRBJ2-7; 7 nucleotides agree with TRBD1. CDR3 size: 16 residues. With 6 bases clipped from V and 2 bases from J, the junction kept 13 bases outside the gene matches. Germline V gives CDR1 MDHEN, CDR2 SYDVKM. The CDR3 protein is CASSPPGQARPYEQYF. DNA for the CDR3: TGTGCCAGCAGCCCCCCCGGACAGGCTAGGCCCTACGAGCAGTACTTC.

The chain employs TRBV20-1 and TRBJ2-7; D remains unclear. V was pared by 1 base and J by 3 bases, with 13 bases between. Looked up from germline, CDR1 is DFQATT and CDR2 is SNEGSKA (reference sequence). The CDR3 is 14 residues long. The CDR3 DNA reads TGCAGTGCTAGAGCACCCCGGCAGTTCTACGAGCAGTACTTC. Translated, it gives CSARAPRQFYEQYF.

The chain recombines TRBV6-2 or TRBV6-3 with TRBJ2-7; tentatively, D is TRBD1 (5 bases). This CDR3 spans 13 amino acids. V lost 6 bases and J 8 bases, leaving 17 bases between the germline ends. Per germline, CDR1 MNHEY and CDR2 SVGEGT. This CDR3 reads CASSYGSGRQQYF. The CDR3 DNA reads TGTGCCAGCAGCTATGGGTCAGGGCGCCAGCAGTACTTC.

This clonotype appeared a few times. The J gene is TRBJ2-7, the V gene TRBV28; 13 bases are shared with TRBD2. V lost 7 bases to trimming and J lost 2 bases; unmatched junction nucleotides: 5. The CDR3 runs 15 residues. Germline loops: CDR1 MDHEN, CDR2 SYDVKM. Here the CDR3 DNA reads TGTGCCAGCACCGTACTAGCGGGAGGGCCCTACGAGCAGTACTTC. Residues: CASTVLAGGPYEQYF.

This clonotype occurred a few times. This rearrangement joins TRBV7-8 to TRBJ2-1; 8 bases map to TRBD2. V lost 2 bases, J lost 8 bases, and 14 bases stayed unmatched. Germline assignment: CDR1 SGHVS and CDR2 FQNEAQ. The CDR3 extends over 17 amino acids. CDR3 nucleotide sequence: TGTGCCAGCAGCTTACGTCGGACGGGAGGGCCTAATCATGAGCAGTTCTTC. Protein sequence: CASSLRRTGGPNHEQFF.

The CDR3 DNA reads as TGCGCCAGCAGCTTGGCACCGGACATTAGCTCCTACGAGCAGTACTTC. This encodes CASSLAPDISSYEQYF. This sequence joins TRBV5-1 and TRBJ2-7; perhaps TRBD1 as D (5 bases). The CDR3 is 16 amino acids. Trimming removed 0 bases at V and 0 bases at J, with 13 bases between. Germline V gene sequence: CDR1 SGHRS, CDR2 YFSETQ.

This clonotype was recorded at least ten times. The chain joins TRBV27 to TRBJ1-1; D remains unclear. Trimming cost V 6 bases and J 8 bases, with 16 bases left between them. The CDR3 consists of 13 residues. Germline V gene sequence: CDR1 MNHEY, CDR2 SMNVEV (reference sequence). This CDR3 reads CASSPAEYREAFF. CDR3 nucleotide sequence: TGTGCCAGCAGCCCTGCGGAGTATCGAGAAGCTTTCTTT.

In this sample, this clonotype is medium-sized (0.01 to 0.1%). The rearrangement uses TRBV12-5 and TRBJ1-1; D is unclear. This CDR3 spans 14 amino acids. Germline V gives CDR1 LGHNT, CDR2 FRNRAP. The germline V and J ends were trimmed by 4 bases and 10 bases, with 19 bases remaining between them. The CDR3 reads CASGSLNSRTGAFF. CDR3 DNA: TGTGCTAGTGGTTCCCTAAACTCTAGAACGGGAGCTTTCTTT.

This clonotype was seen many times. The chain couples TRBV6-1 to TRBJ2-1; 7 bases line up with TRBD2. V was pared by 1 base and J by 5 bases, with 5 bases of the junction left unmatched. Looked up from germline, CDR1 is MNHNS and CDR2 is SASEGT. The CDR3 extends over 15 amino acids. CDR3 in amino acids: CASSEGSSGHNEQFF. In DNA, the CDR3 is TGTGCCAGCAGTGAAGGATCTAGCGGACACAATGAGCAGTTCTTC.

The genes are TRBV6-2 or TRBV6-3 and TRBJ2-6; D not resolved. The CDR3 runs to 14 residues. Germline CDR1 and CDR2: MNHEY and SVGEGT. V shed 4 bases and J shed 4 bases, with 8 bases lying between them. The CDR3 DNA follows: TGTGCCAGCAGTTCCGCGGCCGGGGCCAACGTCCTGACTTTC. Translation: CASSSAAGANVLTF.

This chain joins TRBV6-6 and TRBJ1-1; D is uncertain. The CDR3 length is 14 residues. The V and J ends lost 1 base and 1 base respectively, with 7 bases between them. Germline V gene lookup returns CDR1 MNHNY and CDR2 SVGAGI (reference sequence). In nucleotides, the CDR3 is TGTGCCAGCAGTTACTTCGAAAGGAACACTGAAGCTTTCTTT. Translating it yields CASSYFERNTEAFF.

This clonotype was recorded at least ten times. The CDR3 DNA follows: TGCAGTGCTAGAGAATGGGGGATAACCAACTATGGCTACACCTTC. Translated, it gives CSAREWGITNYGYTF. The chain couples TRBV20-1 to TRBJ1-2, with a weak D call TRBD1 (5 bases). Germline CDR1 reads DFQATT; CDR2 reads SNEGSKA (reference sequence). Trimming shortened V by 0 bases and J by 2 bases, and 13 bases separated the two germline ends. This CDR3 is 15 amino acids long.

At least ten counts were recorded for this clonotype. The CDR3 DNA follows: TGCGCCAGCACCTATGGACTAGCCGCTGATACGCAGTATTTT. Encoded protein: CASTYGLAADTQYF. The chain has TRBV10-2 and TRBJ2-3; 8 nucleotides line up with TRBD2. The CDR3 contains 14 residues. CDR1 and CDR2 from the germline V gene are WSHSY and SAAADI. V was pared by 7 bases and J by 6 bases, with 9 bases of the junction left unmatched.

This clonotype occurred many times. J is TRBJ1-5 and V is TRBV5-5; 7 bases map to TRBD1. The CDR3 is made up of 14 amino acids. V lost 5 bases to trimming and J lost 5 bases; unmatched junction nucleotides: 7. Germline V lookup: CDR1 SGHKS, CDR2 YYEKEE (reference sequence). The CDR3 bases are TGTGCCAGCAGTAGACGGACAGGTGATCAGCCCCAGCATTTT. As protein: CASSRRTGDQPQHF. Full variable domain (rest looked up from reference TRBV5-5 and TRBJ1-5): DAGVTQSPTHLIKTRGQQVTLRCSPISGHKSVSWYQQVLGQGPQFIFQYYEKEERGRGNFPDRFSARQFPNYSSELNVNALLLGDSALYLCASSRRTGDQPQHFGDGTRLSIL.

The table lists this clonotype with many counts. The chain joins TRBV7-6 to TRBJ2-3; D not resolved. This CDR3 comprises 13 residues. CDR1 and CDR2 from the germline V gene are SGHVS and FNYEAQ. Trimming pared 5 bases from V and 3 bases from J, leaving 9 bases between. The CDR3 region is CASSPRRTDTQYF. The CDR3 DNA follows: TGTGCCAGCAGCCCTAGAAGAACAGATACGCAGTATTTT.

In this sample, this clonotype turned up many times. V gene TRBV6-1 combines with J gene TRBJ1-1, with TRBD1 matching 7 bases. The germline V gene encodes CDR1 MNHNS and CDR2 SASEGT. This CDR3 contains 15 residues. With 7 bases clipped from V and 0 bases from J, the junction kept 8 bases outside the gene matches. This chain's CDR3 is CASNRQGLLNTEAFF. CDR3 DNA: TGTGCCAGCAATCGACAGGGTTTACTGAACACTGAAGCTTTCTTT.

This clonotype has only a few counts. The chain uses TRBV27 and TRBJ2-1; 7 nucleotides match TRBD2. Germline V CDR1 and CDR2: MNHEY, SMNVEV (reference sequence). With 5 bases clipped from V and 7 bases from J, the junction kept 14 bases outside the gene matches. The CDR3 has 16 amino acids. The chain's CDR3 is CASSALVNGRTNEQFF. The CDR3 bases are TGTGCCAGCAGTGCCTTGGTGAACGGGAGGACGAATGAGCAGTTCTTC.

This clonotype was counted many times. The V and J genes are TRBV19 and TRBJ2-7, with D unresolved. Per the germline V gene, CDR1 is LNHDA and CDR2 is SQIVND (reference sequence). V gave up 5 bases and J gave up 0 bases, with 11 bases separating them. The CDR3 spans 14 residues. CDR3 in amino acids: CASSAGTNSYEQYF. The CDR3 bases are TGTGCCAGTAGTGCAGGCACCAACTCCTACGAGCAGTACTTC. The entire variable domain, with the rest obtained from reference TRBV19 and TRBJ2-7, is as follows: DGGITQSPKYLFRKEGQNVTLSCEQNLNHDAMYWYRQDPGQGLRLIYYSQIVNDFQKGDIAEGYSVSREKKESFPLTVTSAQKNPTAFYLCASSAGTNSYEQYFGPGTRLTVT.

The sample holds a few counts of this clonotype. The chain uses TRBV12-3 or TRBV12-4 and TRBJ2-1; the D is unclear. The V end lost 7 bases, the J end lost 5 bases, and 9 bases lay between the germline ends. This CDR3 region has 12 residues. CDR3 sequence: CASTDGNNEQFF. The DNA of the CDR3 is TGTGCCAGCACTGACGGAAACAATGAGCAGTTCTTC.

The V gene is TRBV28, the J gene TRBJ2-7, with 10 nucleotides matching TRBD2. The germline V gene has CDR1 MDHEN and CDR2 SYDVKM. V was clipped by 7 bases and J by 4 bases; unmatched bases: 7. The length of the CDR3 is 14 residues. CDR3 DNA: TGTGCCAGCAAGCAGCGGGAGGGCTTTTACGAGCAGTACTTC. Translating it yields CASKQREGFYEQYF.

This chain connects TRBV21-1 to TRBJ2-2. TRBV21-1 is labeled a pseudogene. The CDR3 is 14 residues long. In DNA form, the CDR3 reads TGTGCCAGCAGCAAAGAAGGTGAAACCGGGGAGCTGTTTTTT. It yields the protein CASSKEGETGELFF.

This clonotype was found many times. The V and J genes are TRBV5-1 and TRBJ2-2; perhaps TRBD1 as D (6 bases). Trimming cost V 2 bases and J 6 bases, with 14 bases left between them. CDR1 is SGHRS and CDR2 is YFSETQ in the germline V gene. The length of the CDR3 is 15 residues. The CDR3 region has the DNA TGCGCCAGCAGCTTACCTGGGGGCTTCGCCGGGGAGCTGTTTTTT. Residues: CASSLPGGFAGELFF. Using reference TRBV5-1 and TRBJ2-2 for the parts outside the CDR3, the full variable domain is KAGVTQTPRYLIKTRGQQVTLSCSPISGHRSVSWYQQTPGQGLQFLFEYFSETQRNKGNFPGRFSGRQFSNSRSEMNVSTLELGDSALYLCASSLPGGFAGELFFGEGSRLTVL.

The chain carries TRBV6-1 and TRBJ2-7; D remains ambiguous. CDR1 MNHNS and CDR2 SASEGT come from the germline V gene. Trimming left V 5 bases short and J 7 bases short, with 15 bases between. CDR3 length equals 13 residues. In DNA, the CDR3 is TGTGCCAGCAGTAAGGCTCCACCGAGGGAGCAGTACTTC. Protein: CASSKAPPREQYF.

This clonotype was seen more than once but under ten times. This chain uses TRBV10-3 with TRBJ2-3, with 7 bases fitting TRBD1. The CDR3 contains 15 residues. CDR1 and CDR2 (germline): ENHRY, SYGVKD. Trimming took 6 bases from V and 0 from J; bases not matched to a gene: 6. CDR3: CAISRQGSSTDTQYF. The CDR3 DNA reads as TGTGCCATCAGCAGACAGGGTTCTAGCACAGATACGCAGTATTTT.

This clonotype has at least ten counts. The CDR3 nucleotides read TGTGCCAGCAATCTAGCGGAGAACTACGAGCAGTACTTC. Residues: CASNLAENYEQYF. This chain connects TRBV2 to TRBJ2-7, with 7 nucleotides matching TRBD2. Germline V lookup: CDR1 SNHLY, CDR2 FYNNEI. The junction had 6 bases not matched to a gene; V was cut back by 7 bases and J by 3 bases. This CDR3 has 13 amino acids. Based on the CDR3 plus reference TRBV2 and TRBJ2-7, the full variable domain is EPEVTQTPSHQVTQMGQEVILRCVPISNHLYFYWYRQILGQKVEFLVSFYNNEISEKSEIFDDQFSVERPDGSNFTLKIRSTKLEDSAMYFCASNLAENYEQYFGPGTRLTVT.

This clonotype was counted ten times or more. The V gene is TRBV15, the J gene TRBJ1-1; tentatively, D is TRBD1 (5 bases). From germline, CDR1 is LNHNV and CDR2 YYDKDF (reference sequence). Trimming took 0 bases from V and 3 from J, leaving 23 bases between them. This CDR3 is 19 amino acids long. Written as DNA, the CDR3 is TGTGCCACCAGCAGAGATAGGGGCGGTCGAGACATCCGAGACACTGAAGCTTTCTTT. This translates into CATSRDRGGRDIRDTEAFF. Full variable domain (outside the CDR3, taken from reference TRBV15 and TRBJ1-1): DAMVIQNPRYQVTQFGKPVTLSCSQTLNHNVMYWYQQKSSQAPKLLFHYYDKDFNNEADTPDNFQSRRPNTSFCFLDIRSPGLGDTAMYLCATSRDRGGRDIRDTEAFFGQGTRLTVV.

This chain uses TRBV28 with TRBJ2-7; D is perhaps TRBD1 (5 bases). This CDR3 spans 11 amino acids. Trimming took off 10 bases at V and 0 bases at J, with 7 bases between the two ends. Per the germline V gene, CDR1 is MDHEN and CDR2 is SYDVKM. CDR3 DNA sequence: TGTGCCACACAGGACTCCTACGAGCAGTACTTC. It is translated as CATQDSYEQYF.

This clonotype was seen once. The genes are TRBV6-2 or TRBV6-3 and TRBJ1-3; D is unresolved. CDR3 length: 16 residues. Germline assignment: CDR1 MNHEY and CDR2 SVGEGT. V gave up 6 bases and J gave up 3 bases, with 18 bases separating them. The CDR3 region is CASRARQGLLGNTIYF. As DNA, the CDR3 is TGTGCCAGCAGGGCCCGGCAAGGACTACTTGGAAACACCATATATTTT.

CDR3 DNA: TGTGCCAGCAGCCTCAAGCGGGGCACAGATACGCAGTATTTT. Amino acids: CASSLKRGTDTQYF. This chain connects TRBV4-2 to TRBJ2-3; perhaps TRBD2 as D (6 bases). This CDR3 has 14 residues. Germline V gene lookup returns CDR1 LGHNA and CDR2 YNFKEQ. The V gene lost 4 bases and the J gene lost 1 base, with 9 bases spanning the gap.

V is TRBV28 and J is TRBJ1-1; tentative D call: TRBD1 (6 bases). The CDR3 has 17 residues. V was cut by 1 base and J by 2 bases, with 17 bases left in between. Germline assignment: CDR1 MDHEN and CDR2 SYDVKM. This CDR3 reads CASSLLAGAGLNTEAFF. CDR3 DNA sequence: TGTGCCAGCAGTTTATTAGCAGGGGCGGGACTAAACACTGAAGCTTTCTTT.

In this sample, this clonotype turned up a few times. The chain has TRBV7-8 and TRBJ2-1; possible D gene TRBD2, 5 bases. Trimming removed 2 bases from V and 7 bases from J, with 15 bases in between. CDR1 and CDR2 (germline): SGHVS, FQNEAQ. The CDR3 extends over 15 amino acids. The CDR3 nucleotides read TGTGCCAGCAGCTTATTCAGTTCCCCGGGGAATGAGCAGTTCTTC. Protein product: CASSLFSSPGNEQFF.